A selection of T cell receptor beta chains follows, all from one sample in a study of shared clonotypes between healthy human individuals. Method: immunoSEQ multiplex PCR; TCRdb's copy keeps in-frame clones and lacks some. Of about 87,000 clones in the sample, around half were seen once. The material sequenced was PBMCs. These receptor sequences come from a woman between 40 and 55 years old in good health. Some clones in this sample may be carry-over from other donors' samples. Both conserved end residues are part of each CDR3. The D gene is left open where the match is weak. Where a row states a size, it is once, few, many or the class of an expanded clone; other rows omit it.

D gene: TRBD1; V gene: TRBV7-9; J gene: TRBJ2-4; clone size: few; CDR3 protein: CASSHTGGAKNIQYF; CDR3 DNA: TGTGCCAGCAGCCACACAGGGGGAGCCAAAAACATTCAGTACTTC
D gene: -; V gene: TRBV4-3; J gene: TRBJ1-5; clone size: -; CDR3 protein: CASSQDCHRFSNQPQHF; CDR3 DNA: TGCGCCAGCAGCCAAGATTGCCACAGATTTAGCAATCAGCCCCAGCATTTT
D gene: TRBD2; V gene: TRBV7-9; J gene: TRBJ2-2; clone size: -; CDR3 protein: CASSLALAGDSRGELFF; CDR3 DNA: TGTGCCAGCAGCCTGGCGCTAGCGGGAGACTCTCGCGGGGAGCTGTTTTTT
D gene: -; V gene: TRBV7-3; J gene: TRBJ2-1; clone size: -; CDR3 protein: CASSYPHGGSYNEQFF; CDR3 DNA: TGTGCCAGCAGTTACCCTCACGGAGGTTCCTACAATGAGCAGTTCTTC
D gene: -; V gene: TRBV15; J gene: TRBJ2-7; clone size: -; CDR3 protein: CATSREGGHEQYF; CDR3 DNA: TGTGCCACCAGCAGAGAAGGTGGCCACGAGCAGTACTTC
D gene: -; V gene: TRBV7-9; J gene: TRBJ2-7; clone size: once; CDR3 protein: CASSSIQGSYEQYF; CDR3 DNA: TGTGCCAGCAGCTCCATCCAGGGCTCTTACGAGCAGTACTTC
D gene: -; V gene: TRBV28; J gene: TRBJ2-7; clone size: -; CDR3 protein: CASSLRGSRVFNF; CDR3 DNA: TGTGCCAGCAGTTTAAGAGGGTCCCGGGTCTTTAACTTC
D gene: TRBD2; V gene: TRBV30; J gene: TRBJ2-7; clone size: -; CDR3 protein: CAWSEVRTSASEQYF; CDR3 DNA: TGTGCCTGGAGTGAAGTTAGGACTAGCGCTTCCGAGCAGTACTTC
D gene: TRBD2; V gene: TRBV19; J gene: TRBJ2-1; clone size: -; CDR3 protein: CASIGTSGNNEQFF; CDR3 DNA: TGTGCCAGTATCGGGACTAGCGGGAACAATGAGCAGTTCTTC
D gene: -; V gene: TRBV7-9; J gene: TRBJ2-2; clone size: -; CDR3 protein: CASSHTYGELFF; CDR3 DNA: TGTGCCAGCAGCCATACTTATGGGGAGCTGTTTTTT
D gene: -; V gene: TRBV6-4; J gene: TRBJ1-4; clone size: -; CDR3 protein: CASRKDTDNEKLFF; CDR3 DNA: TGTGCCAGCAGGAAGGACACAGATAATGAAAAACTGTTTTTT
D gene: -; V gene: TRBV2; J gene: TRBJ1-4; clone size: -; CDR3 protein: CASRGGFATNEKLFF; CDR3 DNA: TGTGCCAGCAGGGGGGGATTCGCAACTAATGAAAAACTGTTTTTT
D gene: TRBD2; V gene: TRBV7-2; J gene: TRBJ2-1; clone size: -; CDR3 protein: CASSLAPAGGHNEQFF; CDR3 DNA: TGTGCCAGCAGCTTAGCGCCAGCGGGAGGCCACAATGAGCAGTTCTTC
D gene: -; V gene: TRBV7-8; J gene: TRBJ2-3; clone size: -; CDR3 protein: CASSSEGLGDTQYF; CDR3 DNA: TGTGCCAGCAGCTCAGAGGGCCTCGGGGATACGCAGTATTTT
D gene: -; V gene: TRBV2; J gene: TRBJ1-1; clone size: many; CDR3 protein: CASMGQTNTEAFF; CDR3 DNA: TGTGCCAGCATGGGCCAAACGAACACTGAAGCTTTCTTT
D gene: -; V gene: TRBV4-1; J gene: TRBJ1-2; clone size: -; CDR3 protein: CASSPTGRNYGYTF; CDR3 DNA: TGCGCCAGCAGCCCAACAGGGCGTAACTATGGCTACACCTTC
D gene: TRBD1; V gene: TRBV2; J gene: TRBJ1-6; clone size: -; CDR3 protein: CASSGGQGNNSPLHF; CDR3 DNA: TGTGCCAGCAGTGGGGGACAGGGTAACAATTCACCCCTCCACTTT
D gene: -; V gene: TRBV1; J gene: TRBJ2-7; clone size: -; CDR3 protein: CTSSHPIAEQYF; CDR3 DNA: TGCACCAGCAGCCATCCCATAGCCGAGCAGTACTTC
D gene: -; V gene: TRBV28; J gene: TRBJ2-2; clone size: -; CDR3 protein: CASRQNTGELFF; CDR3 DNA: TGTGCCAGTAGACAGAACACCGGGGAGCTGTTTTTT
D gene: TRBD2; V gene: TRBV15; J gene: TRBJ2-1; clone size: -; CDR3 protein: CATSTRLAESYNEQFF; CDR3 DNA: TGTGCCACCAGCACCCGACTAGCCGAGTCCTACAATGAGCAGTTCTTC
D gene: TRBD1; V gene: TRBV4-2; J gene: TRBJ2-7; clone size: many; CDR3 protein: CASSLDTGGAYEQYF; CDR3 DNA: TGTGCCAGCAGCCTCGACACAGGGGGCGCTTACGAGCAGTACTTC
D gene: -; V gene: TRBV7-4; J gene: TRBJ2-7; clone size: -; CDR3 protein: CASSLTGTGYEQYF; CDR3 DNA: TGTGCCAGCAGCTTAACCGGGACGGGCTACGAGCAGTACTTC
D gene: TRBD2; V gene: TRBV27; J gene: TRBJ2-3; clone size: once; CDR3 protein: CASSPTLAGATDTQYF; CDR3 DNA: TGTGCCAGCAGCCCTACACTAGCGGGAGCCACAGATACGCAGTATTTT
D gene: -; V gene: TRBV30; J gene: TRBJ1-2; clone size: -; CDR3 protein: CAWSQGQLYGYTF; CDR3 DNA: TGTGCCTGGAGCCAAGGACAGCTCTATGGCTACACCTTC
D gene: -; V gene: TRBV30; J gene: TRBJ2-5; clone size: -; CDR3 protein: CARRSDTQETQYF; CDR3 DNA: TGTGCCCGCCGTTCGGACACCCAAGAGACCCAGTACTTC
D gene: -; V gene: TRBV28; J gene: TRBJ2-7; clone size: once; CDR3 protein: CASCAGGGSAYEQYF; CDR3 DNA: TGTGCCAGCTGTGCCGGAGGGGGGAGTGCCTACGAGCAGTACTTC
D gene: TRBD2; V gene: TRBV2; J gene: TRBJ2-7; clone size: -; CDR3 protein: CASSGRSGTNSYEQYF; CDR3 DNA: TGTGCCAGCAGTGGAAGATCCGGGACTAATTCCTACGAGCAGTACTTC
D gene: -; V gene: TRBV11-2; J gene: TRBJ1-2; clone size: -; CDR3 protein: CASTPFAGANYGYTF; CDR3 DNA: TGTGCCAGCACCCCTTTCGCAGGGGCGAACTATGGCTACACCTTC
D gene: -; V gene: TRBV29-1; J gene: TRBJ1-2; clone size: few; CDR3 protein: CSVELADSYGYTF; CDR3 DNA: TGCAGCGTTGAATTGGCGGACAGCTATGGCTACACCTTC
D gene: -; V gene: TRBV25-1; J gene: TRBJ1-5; clone size: -; CDR3 protein: CASSSDPRSGQPQHF; CDR3 DNA: TGTGCCAGCAGTTCTGACCCGCGATCAGGCCAGCCCCAGCATTTT
D gene: TRBD2; V gene: TRBV7-2; J gene: TRBJ2-1; clone size: -; CDR3 protein: CASSFGLAGGLSEQFF; CDR3 DNA: TGTGCCAGCAGCTTTGGCCTAGCGGGAGGGCTTAGTGAGCAGTTCTTC
D gene: TRBD2; V gene: TRBV30; J gene: TRBJ2-3; clone size: many; CDR3 protein: CAWRGLERDTQYF; CDR3 DNA: TGTGCCTGGAGAGGACTAGAACGAGATACGCAGTATTTT
D gene: -; V gene: TRBV6-4; J gene: TRBJ1-1; clone size: few; CDR3 protein: CASRTQGNTEAFF; CDR3 DNA: TGTGCCAGCAGGACACAGGGGAACACTGAAGCTTTCTTT
D gene: -; V gene: TRBV28; J gene: TRBJ2-4; clone size: few; CDR3 protein: CASSTAVGVLHIQYF; CDR3 DNA: TGTGCCAGCAGCACCGCGGTCGGCGTGCTACACATTCAGTACTTC
D gene: -; V gene: TRBV6-6; J gene: TRBJ2-5; clone size: -; CDR3 protein: CASSRQELQETQYF; CDR3 DNA: TGTGCCAGCAGTCGACAAGAACTCCAAGAGACCCAGTACTTC
D gene: -; V gene: TRBV5-6; J gene: TRBJ2-5; clone size: -; CDR3 protein: CASSWIGGETQYF; CDR3 DNA: TGTGCCAGCAGCTGGATAGGTGGGGAGACCCAGTACTTC
D gene: TRBD1; V gene: TRBV18; J gene: TRBJ1-2; clone size: -; CDR3 protein: CASSPAGTGGGYTF; CDR3 DNA: TGTGCCAGCTCGCCTGCCGGGACAGGGGGTGGCTACACCTTC
D gene: -; V gene: TRBV7-2; J gene: TRBJ2-7; clone size: few; CDR3 protein: CASSFYGEQYF; CDR3 DNA: TGTGCCAGCAGCTTTTACGGCGAGCAGTACTTC
D gene: -; V gene: TRBV30; J gene: TRBJ2-7; clone size: -; CDR3 protein: CAWSPGPREQYF; CDR3 DNA: TGTGCCTGGAGTCCAGGGCCGCGCGAGCAGTACTTC
D gene: -; V gene: TRBV21-1; J gene: TRBJ2-5; clone size: many; CDR3 protein: CASSKSGGRREETQYF; CDR3 DNA: TGTGCCAGCAGCAAAAGTGGCGGGAGACGTGAAGAGACCCAGTACTTC